This T cell receptor (beta chain) was observed in a study of T cells in Graves' hyperthyroidism and ophthalmopathy. Regarding the study as a whole: Among clonotypes expanded in thyroid above 0.001, most were also found in blood.

The CDR3 covers 13 residues. The germline V gene has CDR1 DFQATT and CDR2 SNEGSKA (reference sequence). Trimming removed 3 bases from V and 8 bases from J, with 13 bases in between. Those patients with uncontrolled infection, other autoimmune disease, pregnancy or lactation were excluded. Sample collection date corresponds to first hyperthyroidism diagnosis, prior to any ophthalmopathy symptoms. TCR beta CDR3 regions were amplified from RNA transcripts. A set of HTBI primers served as the primers for a first-round RT-PCR of the TCR CDR3. TCRdb used MiXCR to reprocess the multiplex PCR reads, holding one entry per CDR3 protein. The table has approximately 370,000 distinct CDR3 sequences, roughly 17% seen once. This clonotype was detected many times. What it binds is not known.

The rearrangement links TRBV20-1 to TRBJ2-2, with D uncertain. Sequenced sample: blood. This clonotype originated in a woman aged 25 to 39 with Graves' hyperthyroidism that later progressed to Graves' ophthalmopathy. The CDR3 coding sequence is TGCAGTGCTAGCCTTACTATCCCGGGGGAGCTGTTTTTT. It specifies CSASLTIPGELFF.